This TCR beta chain was captured by sequencing in a study of cytomegalovirus exposure and HLA in healthy donors. Study-level background: The 500 to 750 first-cohort repertoires and the 120 or so validation repertoires shared the same platform, a later analysis reported.

Sequencing used immunoSEQ multiplex PCR; TCRdb keeps in-frame clones, though not all of them. The sample holds approximately 82,000 clones, around 94% seen once. CDR3 length: 15 amino acids. The germline gives CDR1 SGHVS, CDR2 FNYEAQ. Deletions cut 1 base from V and 3 bases from J, with 7 bases between. The 120-subject validation cohort, separate from the approximately 630-subject first cohort, included the donors. Findings and caveats of the study: It was reported that the classifier diagnosed cytomegalovirus status with high specificity and sensitivity in both the original and validation cohorts. Some TCR beta chains (around 160 of them) were listed as cytomegalovirus-associated.

With regard to this clone: Antigen: not known.

V gene TRBV7-6 combines with J gene TRBJ2-6, with D perhaps TRBD2 (5 bases). The sequenced material came from PBMCs. This TCR was sampled from a man younger than 35 in good health and CMV-seronegative. CDR3 residues: CASSLVGVGANVLTF. DNA of the CDR3: TGTGCCAGCAGCTTAGTCGGGGTTGGGGCCAACGTCCTGACTTTC.